The 25 T cell receptor beta chains below all came from one sample that was sequenced in a study of T cell repertoires in cytomegalovirus infection. No antigen has been assigned to these receptors. TCRdb processed the reads anew with MiXCR; each CDR3 protein has one entry. The table lists about 220,000 distinct CDR3 sequences, 35% to 40% of them singletons, with around 64% in the top ten. Source: CD8+ T cells from cultured PBMCs, taken from culture after CMV antigen stimulation. The receptors originated from a human donor in good health (CMV status not recorded). Some clones in this sample may be carry-over from other donors' samples.

The J gene is TRBJ1-1, the V gene TRBV7-8; weak D call: TRBD1 (5 bases). CDR3 length: 14 residues. Deletions cut 7 bases from V and 1 base from J, with 13 bases between. Germline CDR1 SGHVS, CDR2 FQNEAQ. In DNA form, the CDR3 reads TGTGCCAGCAAGCCCGGGACGGCGAACACTGAAGCTTTCTTT. It yields the protein CASKPGTANTEAFF.

This chain links TRBV6-6 with TRBJ2-7; a possible D gene is TRBD1 (6 bases). CDR3 length: 14 residues. V lost 6 bases to trimming and J lost 0 bases, with 12 bases between them. Looked up from germline, CDR1 is MNHNY and CDR2 is SVGAGI (reference sequence). CDR3 DNA: TGTGCCAGCAGAAACCCGGGACACTCCTACGAGCAGTACTTC. Its protein is CASRNPGHSYEQYF.

This clonotype was detected once. The chain is built from TRBV27 and TRBJ2-7; D tentatively reads TRBD1 or TRBD2 (5 bases each). This CDR3 has 14 amino acids. Trimming cost V 2 bases and J 6 bases, with 14 bases left between them. Germline loops: CDR1 MNHEY, CDR2 SMNVEV (reference sequence). This chain's CDR3 is CASSLTGPGLEQYF. The CDR3 DNA reads as TGTGCCAGCAGTTTAACGGGGCCCGGCCTCGAGCAGTACTTC.

This clonotype was detected a few times. The genes are TRBV7-3 and TRBJ2-7; D remains ambiguous. Trimming removed 5 bases from V and 0 bases from J, with 8 bases in between. Germline loops: CDR1 SGHTA, CDR2 FQGTGA. The CDR3 is 13 residues long. CDR3 sequence reads: CASSPPASYEQYF. The CDR3 DNA reads TGTGCCAGCAGCCCCCCCGCCTCCTACGAGCAGTACTTC. The whole variable domain, filled in from reference TRBV7-3 and TRBJ2-7, reads GAGVSQTPSNKVTEKGKYVELRCDPISGHTALYWYRQSLGQGPEFLIYFQGTGAADDSGLPNDRFFAVRPEGSVSTLKIQRTERGDSAVYLCASSPPASYEQYFGPGTRLTVT.

This chain uses TRBV20-1 with TRBJ2-3; D is unresolved. This CDR3 has 11 amino acids. V was pared by 8 bases and J by 1 base, with 7 bases between. Per germline, CDR1 DFQATT and CDR2 SNEGSKA (reference sequence). In DNA, the CDR3 is TGCAGTCCCAGGCGCACAGATACGCAGTATTTT. This codes for CSPRRTDTQYF.

This chain uses TRBV27 with TRBJ1-5; TRBD1 agrees at 9 bases. The junction had 2 bases not matched to a gene; V was cut back by 2 bases and J by 3 bases. The germline V gene has CDR1 MNHEY and CDR2 SMNVEV (reference sequence). The CDR3 totals 15 residues. The CDR3 DNA reads as TGTGCCAGCAGTTTACGACAGGGGGACAATCAGCCCCAGCATTTT. Its translation is CASSLRQGDNQPQHF.

The J gene is TRBJ2-6, the V gene TRBV7-9; the match to TRBD1 covers 7 bases. This CDR3 has 19 amino acids. Germline lookup yields CDR1 SEHNR and CDR2 FQNEAQ (reference sequence). The V gene end was trimmed by 6 bases and the J gene end by 0 bases; junction bases not matched to a gene: 14. The CDR3 loop is CASRIGMGTAVSGANVLTF. The CDR3 DNA reads as TGTGCCAGCAGAATAGGAATGGGGACAGCCGTCTCTGGGGCCAACGTCCTGACTTTC.

J is TRBJ2-7 and V is TRBV6-5, with 7 bases that match TRBD2. Germline CDR1 and CDR2: MNHEY and SVGAGI. The V and J ends lost 10 bases and 0 bases, in that order; junction bases with no gene match: 9. CDR3 size: 14 residues. The CDR3 region is CATRRGKTSYEQYF. CDR3 sequence (DNA): TGTGCCACTAGGCGGGGGAAGACCTCCTACGAGCAGTACTTC.

This clonotype was recorded a few times. This rearrangement joins TRBV7-3 to TRBJ1-1, with TRBD1 as a possible D gene (5 bases). The CDR3 sequence is 17 residues long. V shed 5 bases and J shed 2 bases, with 21 bases lying between them. CDR1 and CDR2 (germline): SGHTA, FQGTGA. The CDR3 sequence is CASSPEGNYPRNTEAFF. The CDR3 DNA is TGTGCCAGCAGCCCCGAGGGGAATTATCCCCGAAACACTGAAGCTTTCTTT. Using reference TRBV7-3 and TRBJ1-1 for the parts outside the CDR3, the full variable domain is GAGVSQTPSNKVTEKGKYVELRCDPISGHTALYWYRQSLGQGPEFLIYFQGTGAADDSGLPNDRFFAVRPEGSVSTLKIQRTERGDSAVYLCASSPEGNYPRNTEAFFGQGTRLTVV.

A remark on this clonotype: One end of the junction does not line up with germline, which may come from a read error. The CDR3 is CASSLALYGHNDQFF. CDR3 nucleotides: TGTGCCAGCAGCTTGGCCTTATACGGACACAATGATCAGTTCTTC. The chain joins TRBV5-6 to TRBJ2-1; maybe TRBD1 (5 bases). Germline CDR1 is SGHDT and CDR2 is YYEEEE. The CDR3 is 15 amino acids.

This clonotype has ten or more counts. CDR3 amino acids: CASSLGAVGLNQPQHF. CDR3 DNA: TGTGCCAGCAGCTTAGGGGCGGTAGGGCTCAATCAGCCCCAGCATTTT. V is TRBV7-8 and J is TRBJ1-5; no reliable D call. The CDR3 covers 16 residues. The ends were cut back, 1 base at V and 3 bases at J, with 13 bases in the middle. Looked up from germline, CDR1 is SGHVS and CDR2 is FQNEAQ.

The chain recombines TRBV12-3 or TRBV12-4 with TRBJ1-3; D ambiguous. The CDR3 length is 15 residues. The ends were cut back, 10 bases at V and 0 bases at J, with 16 bases in the middle. The CDR3 is CANTLALHSGNTIYF. The CDR3 DNA is TGTGCCAACACTCTGGCACTGCACTCTGGAAACACCATATATTTT.

The rearrangement uses TRBV2 and TRBJ2-5; D tentatively reads TRBD1 or TRBD2 (5 bases each). V was clipped by 7 bases and J by 5 bases, with 17 bases between them. The CDR3 runs to 14 residues. Germline V gene data show CDR1 as SNHLY and CDR2 as FYNNEI. The CDR3 is CASNGDAWGETQYF. CDR3 sequence (DNA): TGTGCCAGCAACGGGGACGCCTGGGGCGAGACCCAGTACTTC.

The sample holds a few counts of this clonotype. The rearrangement joins TRBV7-6 to TRBJ2-3; D call uncertain. V was pared by 7 bases and J by 0 bases, with 14 bases between. The CDR3 contains 15 residues. The V gene's germline CDR1 is SGHVS and CDR2 FNYEAQ. The CDR3 DNA follows: TGTGCCAGCACCAAAGAGCGCACTAGCACAGATACGCAGTATTTT. It is translated as CASTKERTSTDTQYF.

With respect to this clonotype: Given the absence of the conserved phenylalanine or tryptophan at the CDR3 end, a read error is likely. The DNA is left out, because the CDR3 cannot be placed on it with certainty; the CDR3 is given as TCRdb lists it. The rearrangement links TRBV6-6 to TRBJ1-2; no check of the table's D call, TRBD1, against the DNA was made. The germline V gene has CDR1 MNHNY and CDR2 SVGAGI (reference sequence). 12 amino acids form the CDR3, both terminal residues included. The CDR3 region is CASSLHRGGYTL.

Many counts were recorded for this clonotype. CDR3 DNA sequence: TGTGCCAGCAGCTTGAGCTCTGGGGGTCGGGATGGCTACACCTTC. Its translation is CASSLSSGGRDGYTF. V usage is TRBV7-9 and J usage is TRBJ1-2; D is perhaps TRBD1 (5 bases). CDR1 is SEHNR and CDR2 is FQNEAQ in the germline V gene (reference sequence). The CDR3 is 15 amino acids. V lost 3 bases and J 6 bases, leaving 17 bases between the germline ends.

This clonotype was counted a few times. This chain joins TRBV6-1 and TRBJ2-3; TRBD1 aligns across 10 bases. Trimming removed 4 bases from V and 4 bases from J; junction bases left unmatched: 2. This CDR3 is built from 14 residues. Germline CDR1 MNHNS, CDR2 SASEGT. This CDR3 is CASSVGQGADTQYF. The CDR3 coding sequence is TGTGCCAGCAGTGTAGGACAGGGGGCAGATACGCAGTATTTT.

This rearrangement joins TRBV2 to TRBJ1-1, with a tentative D call TRBD1 (6 bases). Germline V gene lookup returns CDR1 SNHLY and CDR2 FYNNEI. Trimming cost V 7 bases and J 4 bases, with 10 bases left between them. This CDR3 contains 12 residues. As DNA, the CDR3 is TGTGCCAGCAACAGGGAGGTCACTGAAGCTTTCTTT. Its translation is CASNREVTEAFF.

This clonotype has just a few counts. The chain recombines TRBV27 with TRBJ2-1; weak D call: TRBD1 (7 bases). The CDR3 length is 14 residues. Germline loops: CDR1 MNHEY, CDR2 SMNVEV (reference sequence). V lost 11 bases to trimming and J lost 5 bases, with 19 bases between them. The CDR3 protein is CAAARRDRHNEQFF. The CDR3 DNA is TGTGCCGCAGCCCGGCGGGACAGACACAATGAGCAGTTCTTC.

CDR3 DNA: TGTGCCAGCAGCAACCGGGAGGTAGGGTATGAAGCTTTCTTT. The encoded protein is CASSNREVGYEAFF. The chain recombines TRBV7-6 with TRBJ1-1; D call uncertain. The germline gives CDR1 SGHVS, CDR2 FNYEAQ. Trimming took off 5 bases at V and 7 bases at J, with 17 bases between the two ends. This CDR3 has 14 amino acids.

This chain joins TRBV4-2 and TRBJ1-4, with TRBD1 as a possible D gene (5 bases). The germline gives CDR1 LGHNA, CDR2 YNFKEQ. Trimming left V 4 bases short and J 6 bases short, with 15 bases between. The CDR3 spans 15 residues. This chain's CDR3 is CASSPGGRGDEKLFF. CDR3 in DNA: TGTGCCAGCAGCCCCGGCGGCCGGGGGGATGAAAAACTGTTTTTT.

This rearrangement joins TRBV5-4 to TRBJ2-6, with 9 bases that match TRBD1. Looked up from germline, CDR1 is SGHNT and CDR2 is YYREEE (reference sequence). The CDR3 loop spans 15 amino acids. V shed 5 bases and J 2 bases; nucleotides not matched to a gene: 2. CDR3 nucleotide sequence: TGTGCCAGCAGTCGGACAGGGGCTGGGGCCAACGTCCTGACTTTC. Translation gives CASSRTGAGANVLTF.

The rearrangement joins TRBV19 to TRBJ1-2, with TRBD1 matching over 8 bases. CDR1 LNHDA and CDR2 SQIVND come from the germline V gene (reference sequence). Germline trimming cut 6 bases from V and 8 bases from J; bases unmatched to any gene: 8. The CDR3 extends over 13 amino acids. CDR3 in amino acids: CASRFSDRDGYTF. In DNA, the CDR3 is TGTGCCAGTAGATTTTCGGACAGGGACGGCTACACCTTC.

The chain has TRBV12-3 or TRBV12-4 and TRBJ1-2, with TRBD1 as a possible D gene (5 bases). Between the trimmed V and J ends, which lost 3 bases and 6 bases, there was a span of 8 bases. The CDR3 is 12 amino acids. The CDR3 loop is CASSLGHDGYTF. The DNA for the CDR3 is TGTGCCAGCAGTTTGGGGCACGATGGCTACACCTTC.

The genes are TRBV29-1 and TRBJ2-1; D gene ambiguous. The germline V and J ends were trimmed by 7 bases and 3 bases, with 16 bases remaining between them. This CDR3 spans 14 amino acids. The germline V gene encodes CDR1 SQVTM and CDR2 ANQGSEA. The CDR3 DNA reads as TGCAGCGCCCTAGGAGTGCCCAACTACAATGAGCAGTTCTTC. It is translated as CSALGVPNYNEQFF.